These T cell receptor beta chains were read from a single sample in a study of T cells after yellow fever vaccination. Via MiXCR, TCRdb re-called the 5' RACE reads, giving one row per CDR3 protein. The data show just under 600,000 distinct CDR3 sequences, with about 13% seen just once and around an eighth held by the top ten. This specimen was PBMCs, taken on the day of the yellow fever booster vaccination. These receptors were obtained from a man aged 25 to 45 who received the YFV17D yellow fever vaccine. The CDR3 runs from the conserved cysteine through the conserved F or W. D genes are given only for firm matches. A row's size may be missing; if present it is once, few, many or a size class.

j_call	d_call	clone_size	v_call	cdr3_aa	cdr3_nt
TRBJ2-7	.	many	TRBV12-3/TRBV12-4	CASSSGSTYEQYF	TGTGCCAGCAGTTCCGGATCGACCTACGAGCAGTACTTC
TRBJ2-1	TRBD2	few	TRBV7-6	CASSLALAGVYNEQFF	TGTGCCAGCAGCTTAGCACTAGCGGGGGTATACAATGAGCAGTTCTTC
TRBJ2-7	.	.	TRBV9	CASSPSGLFSYEQYF	TGTGCCAGCAGCCCCTCTGGCCTCTTCTCCTACGAGCAGTACTTC
TRBJ1-1	.	.	TRBV20-1	CSARAYRDSEAFF	TGCAGTGCTAGGGCTTACAGGGATTCTGAAGCTTTCTTT
TRBJ1-4	TRBD1	few	TRBV29-1	CSVDQGAEKLFF	TGCAGCGTTGACCAGGGGGCCGAAAAACTGTTTTTT
TRBJ2-6	.	.	TRBV5-1	CASMVTSGANVLTF	TGCGCCAGCATGGTAACCTCTGGGGCCAACGTCCTGACTTTC
TRBJ2-7	.	few	TRBV7-8	CASSSPNYEQYF	TGTGCCAGCAGCTCTCCCAACTACGAGCAGTACTTC
TRBJ2-1	TRBD2	few	TRBV24-1	CATSDNRLAGWSEQFF	TGTGCCACCAGTGACAATAGACTAGCGGGATGGAGTGAGCAGTTCTTC
TRBJ2-1	.	.	TRBV4-1	CASSQGQTYYNEQFF	TGCGCCAGCAGCCAAGGTCAGACTTACTACAATGAGCAGTTCTTC
TRBJ2-7	.	.	TRBV6-2/TRBV6-3	CASSYFTGNYEQYF	TGTGCCAGCAGTTACTTCACTGGTAACTACGAGCAGTACTTC
TRBJ1-5	TRBD1	few	TRBV28	CASRAGQGAYQPQHF	TGTGCCAGCAGGGCGGGACAGGGGGCTTATCAGCCCCAGCATTTT
TRBJ1-4	.	.	TRBV4-3	CASSQGRRDDKLFF	TGCGCCAGCAGCCAAGGACGGCGGGATGATAAACTGTTTTTT
TRBJ2-1	TRBD2	.	TRBV5-1	CASSLDRLAAYNEQFF	TGCGCCAGCAGCTTGGATAGGCTAGCGGCCTACAATGAGCAGTTCTTC
TRBJ2-7	.	few	TRBV20-1	CSAAGGAYEQYF	TGCAGTGCCGCAGGGGGGGCCTACGAGCAGTACTTC
TRBJ1-2	.	few	TRBV6-1	CASSRPGEEGYTF	TGTGCCAGCAGCCGACCAGGGGAGGAGGGCTACACCTTC
TRBJ2-5	TRBD1	.	TRBV20-1	CSARKTGGTGTVGTQYF	TGCAGTGCTAGAAAAACTGGAGGGACAGGGACTGTTGGGACCCAGTACTTC
TRBJ1-4	.	few	TRBV20-1	CSASRTVREKLFF	TGCAGTGCTAGCCGGACAGTACGTGAAAAACTGTTTTTT
TRBJ2-7	.	few	TRBV29-1	CSVEWGADEQYF	TGCAGCGTTGAATGGGGGGCCGACGAGCAGTACTTC
TRBJ2-2	TRBD2	.	TRBV25-1	CASSESVLAGGPLSGELFF	TGTGCCAGCAGTGAATCAGTACTAGCGGGAGGCCCTCTAAGCGGGGAGCTGTTTTTT
TRBJ2-7	.	.	TRBV30	CAWRLLGGQEQYF	TGTGCCTGGAGGTTATTGGGAGGACAAGAGCAGTACTTC
TRBJ1-1	.	few	TRBV5-1	CASSLARPEPTEAFF	TGCGCCAGCAGCTTGGCTCGCCCCGAGCCGACCGAAGCTTTCTTT
TRBJ1-1	.	.	TRBV12-5	CASGLTPMNTEAFF	TGTGCTAGTGGTTTGACCCCGATGAACACTGAAGCTTTCTTT
TRBJ2-5	.	few	TRBV15	CATSSRPGQETQYF	TGTGCCACCAGCAGCCGACCAGGCCAAGAGACCCAGTACTTC
TRBJ1-1	.	few	TRBV5-6	CASSSSLENTEAFF	TGTGCCAGCAGCAGTTCTTTAGAGAACACTGAAGCTTTCTTT
TRBJ2-7	.	.	TRBV13	CASSLGFSLNLETSLHYHYEQYF	TGTGCCAGCAGCTTAGGCTTTAGTTTAAACTTAGAGACGTCCCTCCATTATCACTACGAGCAGTACTTC
TRBJ2-5	.	few	TRBV7-7	CASSKETGYQETQYF	TGTGCTAGCAGCAAAGAGACAGGCTACCAAGAGACCCAGTACTTC
TRBJ2-1	.	.	TRBV7-7	CASSLGEQGPGGEQFF	TGTGCTAGCAGCTTAGGGGAGCAGGGCCCCGGGGGCGAGCAGTTCTTC
TRBJ2-1	TRBD2	.	TRBV12-3/TRBV12-4	CASSSPGSGTLDEQFF	TGTGCCAGCAGCTCTCCCGGCAGCGGGACTTTAGATGAGCAGTTCTTC
TRBJ1-4	.	.	TRBV20-1	CSALYGTNEKLFF	TGCAGTGCCCTATACGGAACTAATGAAAAACTGTTTTTT
TRBJ2-7	TRBD2	.	TRBV20-1	CSAPLAGGPYEQYF	TGCAGTGCTCCCCTAGCGGGAGGGCCTTACGAGCAGTACTTC
TRBJ2-1	TRBD2	.	TRBV7-6	CASSSSGSRNEQFF	TGTGCCAGCAGCTCTAGCGGGAGTAGAAATGAGCAGTTCTTC
TRBJ2-1	.	.	TRBV5-5	CASSLIRQTNNEQFF	TGTGCCAGCAGCTTGATTCGACAGACGAACAATGAGCAGTTCTTC
TRBJ2-3	.	many	TRBV6-2/TRBV6-3	CASSFWGDTQYF	TGTGCCAGCAGTTTCTGGGGAGATACGCAGTATTTT
TRBJ2-1	.	.	TRBV7-9	CASSPQGDLYNEQFF	TGTGCCAGCAGCCCCCAGGGCGACCTCTACAATGAGCAGTTCTTC
TRBJ2-7	.	.	TRBV7-2	CASSPRSGDEPYF	TGTGCCAGCAGCCCCCGGTCGGGGGACGAGCCGTACTTC
TRBJ2-7	TRBD2	.	TRBV12-3/TRBV12-4	CASKGTSSYYEQYF	TGTGCCAGCAAAGGGACTAGCAGTTATTACGAGCAGTACTTC
TRBJ2-7	.	few	TRBV7-2	CASSMDSYYEQYF	TGTGCCAGCAGCATGGACTCGTACTACGAGCAGTACTTC
TRBJ2-7	.	few	TRBV7-8	CASTPRVIVGDEQYF	TGTGCCAGCACCCCCCGGGTAATCGTCGGGGACGAGCAGTACTTC
TRBJ1-1	.	once	TRBV3-1	CASSSAGVGNTEAFF	TGTGCCAGCAGCTCCGCCGGGGTAGGGAACACTGAAGCTTTCTTT
TRBJ2-1	TRBD2	few	TRBV7-3	CASSLTGTSNYEQFF	TGTGCCAGCAGCTTAACCGGGACTAGTAACTATGAGCAGTTCTTC
TRBJ1-5	.	few	TRBV4-3	CASSQVRFRPQHF	TGCGCCAGCAGCCAAGTAAGGTTCCGGCCCCAGCATTTT
TRBJ2-3	TRBD2	.	TRBV24-1	CATSEYSGVSTDTQYF	TGTGCCACCAGTGAATACAGCGGGGTCAGCACAGATACGCAGTATTTT
TRBJ2-3	.	many	TRBV9	CASSVAGGSSTDTQYF	TGTGCCAGCAGCGTAGCGGGGGGCTCTAGCACAGATACGCAGTATTTT
TRBJ2-1	.	few	TRBV12-3/TRBV12-4	CASSLTFQDNEQFF	TGTGCCAGCAGTCTCACCTTTCAAGACAATGAGCAGTTCTTC
TRBJ1-1	.	few	TRBV29-1	CSVSPSTEAFF	TGCAGCGTTTCACCCAGCACTGAAGCTTTCTTT
TRBJ2-7	TRBD2	few	TRBV6-1	CASTNMGLATYEQYF	TGTGCCAGCACCAACATGGGACTAGCGACCTACGAGCAGTACTTC
TRBJ2-1	.	few	TRBV12-3/TRBV12-4	CASSRDLNEQFF	TGTGCCAGCAGTCGGGACTTAAATGAGCAGTTCTTC
TRBJ2-1	TRBD2	.	TRBV5-1	CASRPREGYNEQFF	TGCGCCAGCCGTCCCAGGGAGGGCTACAATGAGCAGTTCTTC
TRBJ2-3	.	.	TRBV6-5	CASSSLGVTNTQYF	TGTGCCAGCAGTTCGCTGGGTGTCACGAATACGCAGTATTTT
TRBJ2-3	TRBD2	.	TRBV24-1	CATSDLSSGMPDTQYF	TGTGCCACCAGTGATTTGAGTAGCGGGATGCCAGATACGCAGTATTTT
TRBJ2-1	.	.	TRBV7-2	CASSSAVGDEQFF	TGTGCCAGCAGCTCAGCTGTTGGGGATGAGCAGTTCTTC
TRBJ1-1	.	.	TRBV6-2/TRBV6-3	CASSYLLSVNTEAFF	TGTGCCAGCAGTTACTTATTATCCGTGAACACTGAAGCTTTCTTT
TRBJ2-7	.	few	TRBV20-1	CSVPGVHLHEQYF	TGCAGTGTCCCGGGGGTTCACCTTCACGAGCAGTACTTC
TRBJ2-3	TRBD2	few	TRBV7-8	CASSPSTSGRGGTDTQYF	TGTGCCAGCAGTCCATCAACTAGCGGGAGAGGGGGCACAGATACGCAGTATTTT
TRBJ1-2	.	.	TRBV18	CASSPPMGYYGYTF	TGTGCCAGCTCACCACCGATGGGGTACTATGGCTACACCTTC
TRBJ2-1	.	few	TRBV6-2/TRBV6-3	CASSYGQGTVLTNEQFF	TGTGCCAGCAGTTACGGTCAGGGTACAGTTTTGACTAATGAGCAGTTCTTC
TRBJ1-1	.	few	TRBV6-1	CASRAEQENTEAFF	TGTGCCAGCAGGGCAGAACAGGAGAACACTGAAGCTTTCTTT
TRBJ2-3	.	few	TRBV2	CASSEYVDTQYF	TGTGCCAGCAGTGAATACGTCGATACGCAGTATTTT
TRBJ2-2	.	.	TRBV15	CATTDPEGAGTGELFF	TGTGCCACCACCGACCCGGAGGGGGCGGGCACCGGGGAGCTGTTTTTT
TRBJ2-1	TRBD2	few	TRBV27	CASSSAGGLDEQFF	TGTGCCAGCAGTTCAGCGGGAGGTCTTGATGAGCAGTTCTTC